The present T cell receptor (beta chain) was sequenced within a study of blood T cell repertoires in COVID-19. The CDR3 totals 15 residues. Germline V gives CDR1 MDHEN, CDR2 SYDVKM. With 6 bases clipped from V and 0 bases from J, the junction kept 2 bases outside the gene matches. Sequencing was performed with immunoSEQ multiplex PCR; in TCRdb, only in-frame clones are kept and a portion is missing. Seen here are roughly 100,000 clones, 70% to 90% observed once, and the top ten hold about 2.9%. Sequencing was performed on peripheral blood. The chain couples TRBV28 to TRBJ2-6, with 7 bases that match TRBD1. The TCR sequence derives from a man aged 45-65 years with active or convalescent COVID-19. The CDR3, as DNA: TGTGCCAGCAGCAGGGACAGCTCTGGGGCCAACGTCCTGACTTTC. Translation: CASSRDSSGANVLTF. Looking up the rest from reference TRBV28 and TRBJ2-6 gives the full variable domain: DVKVTQSSRYLVKRTGEKVFLECVQDMDHENMFWYRQDPGLGLRLIYFSYDVKMKEKGDIPEGYSVSREKKERFSLILESASTNQTSMYLCASSRDSSGANVLTFGAGSRLTVL.